These 16 T cell receptor beta chains were all obtained from the same sample, sequenced in a study of blood T cell repertoires in COVID-19. Libraries were prepared by immunoSEQ multiplex PCR; TCRdb keeps only in-frame clonotypes and omits some of them. This sample yields about 93,000 clones, of which more than 70% are seen a single time; less than 2.5% belongs to the top ten. Material for sequencing was peripheral blood. These receptors came from a man aged 45-65 years with acute or convalescent COVID-19.

The chain carries TRBV5-4 and TRBJ1-6, with D uncertain. Trimming took 4 bases from V and 10 from J, leaving 15 bases between them. The CDR3 runs to 14 residues. The germline CDR1 and CDR2 sequences are SGHNT and YYREEE (reference sequence). In nucleotides, the CDR3 is TGTGCCAGCAGCCCTCGGGAAGCGCTCTCACCCCTCCACTTT. As protein: CASSPREALSPLHF. The variable domain in full, with the rest retrieved from reference TRBV5-4 and TRBJ1-6, is ETGVTQSPTHLIKTRGQQVTLRCSSQSGHNTVSWYQQALGQGPQFIFQYYREEENGRGNFPPRFSGLQFPNYSSELNVNALELDDSALYLCASSPREALSPLHFGNGTRLTVT.

The chain employs TRBV21-1 and TRBJ2-7; the table's D call TRBD1 went unverified against the DNA. TRBV21-1 is shown as a pseudogene. The CDR3 contains 15 residues. Here the CDR3 DNA reads TGTGCCAGCCTCTACGACATCGGCAAGTTTGACGAGCAGTACGTC. Translated: CASLYDIGKFDEQYV.

The genes are TRBV6-2 or TRBV6-3 and TRBJ1-5; TRBD1 matches 8 bases. The CDR3 length is 14 residues. Germline loops: CDR1 MNHEY, CDR2 SVGEGT. V dropped 8 bases and J dropped 1; count of bases not matched to a gene: 4. The CDR3 DNA is TGTGCCAGCTGCCAGGGGGCGAGCAATCAGCCCCAGCATTTT. Translated, it gives CASCQGASNQPQHF.

V gene TRBV5-5 combines with J gene TRBJ1-5; TRBD1 matches at 8 bases. V lost 0 bases, J lost 1 base, and 9 bases stayed unmatched. Germline V lookup: CDR1 SGHKS, CDR2 YYEKEE (reference sequence). The CDR3 totals 18 residues. The CDR3 here is CASSLVGSGQGSNQPQHF. The CDR3, as DNA: TGTGCCAGCAGCTTGGTCGGCTCCGGACAGGGAAGCAATCAGCCCCAGCATTTT.

The chain has TRBV6-5 and TRBJ2-3; D not certain. Per germline, CDR1 MNHEY and CDR2 SVGAGI. The CDR3 contains 13 residues. Trimming stripped 4 bases from V and 0 bases from J, with 5 bases between. The CDR3 sequence is CASSLRSTDTQYF. The DNA of the CDR3 is TGTGCCAGCAGTTTACGGAGCACAGATACGCAGTATTTT.

On this clone: The identical CDR3 is also encoded by other nucleotide sequences in the sample. This chain joins TRBV19 and TRBJ2-2, with 9 positions matching TRBD2. The CDR3 is made up of 17 amino acids. V lost 6 bases and J lost 8; bases outside the gene matches: 16. The germline CDR1 and CDR2 sequences are LNHDA and SQIVND (reference sequence). In DNA, the CDR3 is TGTGCCAGTAGCCCGGCTCTCGCGGGAGGGCCGGGGGGGGAGCTGTTTTTT. It specifies CASSPALAGGPGGELFF.

Only a few counts were recorded for this clone. The gene calls are TRBV7-2 and TRBJ2-3; D perhaps matches TRBD1 (5 bases). The CDR3 covers 15 residues. Trimming pared 1 base from V and 4 bases from J, leaving 12 bases between. CDR1 and CDR2 (germline): SGHTA, FQGNSA. CDR3 in amino acids: CASSLVGDWADTQYF. The CDR3 DNA sequence: TGTGCCAGCAGCTTAGTAGGGGATTGGGCAGATACGCAGTATTTT. The entire variable domain, with the rest obtained from reference TRBV7-2 and TRBJ2-3, is as follows: GAGVSQSPSNKVTEKGKDVELRCDPISGHTALYWYRQSLGQGLEFLIYFQGNSAPDKSGLPSDRFSAERTGGSVSTLTIQRTQQEDSAVYLCASSLVGDWADTQYFGPGTRLTVL.

This clone has only one observation. The rearrangement joins TRBV2 to TRBJ1-3; possibly TRBD1 for D (5 bases). The CDR3 has 13 amino acids. Trimming removed 10 bases from V and 0 bases from J, with 10 bases in between. Germline values: CDR1 SNHLY, CDR2 FYNNEI. The chain's CDR3 is CAIRGSSGNTIYF. The DNA for the CDR3 is TGTGCCATCCGGGGGAGCTCTGGAAACACCATATATTTT.

The chain couples TRBV6-5 to TRBJ1-5; TRBD1 might be the D (5 bases). The CDR3 is 11 residues long. V gave up 8 bases and J gave up 7 bases, with 9 bases separating them. CDR1 and CDR2 (germline): MNHEY, SVGAGI. The CDR3 here is CASGAGQPQHF. The CDR3 DNA reads as TGTGCCAGCGGGGCGGGACAGCCCCAGCATTTT.

The rearrangement joins TRBV19 to TRBJ2-1, with D maybe TRBD2 (6 bases). Per germline, CDR1 LNHDA and CDR2 SQIVND (reference sequence). V lost 6 bases and J lost 6, with 15 bases in between. The CDR3 has 14 amino acids. The CDR3 coding sequence is TGTGCCAGTAGCCTTCGTACGGGAGTCAATGAGCAGTTCTTC. Translated, it gives CASSLRTGVNEQFF.

This chain links TRBV5-6 with TRBJ1-5, with a weak D call TRBD1 (5 bases). There are 16 residues in the CDR3. Trimming left V 4 bases short and J 0 bases short, with 14 bases between. Per the germline V gene, CDR1 is SGHDT and CDR2 is YYEEEE. CDR3 bases: TGTGCCAGCAGCGCCAGGGCGACATATAGCAATCAGCCCCAGCATTTT. Encoded protein: CASSARATYSNQPQHF.

The V and J genes are TRBV28 and TRBJ1-1; 8 bases are a match to TRBD1. The CDR3 spans 15 residues. From germline, CDR1 is MDHEN and CDR2 SYDVKM. With V trimmed by 5 bases and J by 4 bases, 9 bases remained unmatched. The DNA of the CDR3 is TGTGCCAGCAGTGATTATCAGGGGGCGGTCACTGAAGCTTTCTTT. It encodes CASSDYQGAVTEAFF.

The chain has TRBV6-1 and TRBJ2-2; 9 bases are shared with TRBD1. This CDR3 region has 17 residues. Unmatched junction bases numbered 9, after V lost 3 bases and J lost 4 bases. From germline, CDR1 is MNHNS and CDR2 SASEGT. The CDR3 nucleotides are TGTGCCAGCAGTGACCCGAACAGGGGGCGTTTCACCGGGGAGCTGTTTTTT. It specifies CASSDPNRGRFTGELFF.

V gene TRBV29-1 combines with J gene TRBJ2-3, with 10 bases aligning to TRBD2. Germline CDR1 is SQVTM and CDR2 is ANQGSEA. The V segment lost 7 bases and the J segment 4 bases; nucleotides outside the gene matches: 8. This CDR3 comprises 14 residues. CDR3 in amino acids: CSARSGGHADTQYF. The CDR3, as DNA: TGCAGCGCCCGTAGCGGGGGGCACGCAGATACGCAGTATTTT.

J is TRBJ1-2 and V is TRBV4-3; unclear D gene. Between the trimmed V and J ends, which lost 0 bases and 0 bases, there was a span of 11 bases. The CDR3 contains 16 residues. The germline V gene encodes CDR1 LGHNA and CDR2 YSLEER. CDR3 DNA: TGCGCCAGCAGCCAAGAAACGGGTCGAGCTAACTATGGCTACACCTTC. This codes for CASSQETGRANYGYTF.

The chain employs TRBV5-6 and TRBJ1-1; D is perhaps TRBD1 (5 bases). Trimming removed 4 bases from V and 5 bases from J, with 21 bases in between. The CDR3 has 16 amino acids. CDR1 and CDR2 from the germline V gene are SGHDT and YYEEEE. The CDR3 loop reads CASSLLGLGAGTEAFF. In nucleotides, the CDR3 is TGTGCCAGCAGCCTTCTTGGTTTAGGGGCGGGGACTGAAGCTTTCTTT.